The 5 T cell receptor beta chains listed next were all sequenced from one sample in a study of blood T cell repertoires in COVID-19 (TCRdb year 2020). Library preparation was by the immunoSEQ multiplex PCR assay. TCRdb limited this immuneACCESS table to in-frame rearrangements with V and J called. A share of clones is missing; checked studies link under half to unresolved V genes, and the rest is unexplained. Recorded for this sample are approximately 260,000 clones; roughly 80% of them occurred a single time. The ten biggest clones cover around 9.6% of the sample. Sequences were obtained from peripheral blood. The receptors shown here come from a woman older than 75 with acute or convalescent COVID-19.

The CDR3 loop is CASSFPGGQGEQFF. CDR3 DNA sequence: TGTGCCAGCAGCTTTCCCGGGGGGCAAGGTGAGCAGTTCTTC. This chain uses TRBV11-3 with TRBJ2-1; the D gene is possibly TRBD2 (7 bases). There are 14 residues in the CDR3. From germline, CDR1 is SGHNT and CDR2 YENEEA. The V end was cut by 3 bases, the J end by 9 bases, with 15 bases between.

In DNA form, the CDR3 reads TGTGCCACCGGACAGGGGGCTCAAGCTTTCTTT. Its translation: CATGQGAQAFF. The chain recombines TRBV15 with TRBJ1-1; TRBD1 aligns across 11 bases. The ends lost 8 bases at V and 9 bases at J; junction bases unmatched: 2. The CDR3 is 11 amino acids. From germline, CDR1 is LNHNV and CDR2 YYDKDF (reference sequence). The complete variable domain, with remaining parts taken from reference TRBV15 and TRBJ1-1, reads DAMVIQNPRYQVTQFGKPVTLSCSQTLNHNVMYWYQQKSSQAPKLLFHYYDKDFNNEADTPDNFQSRRPNTSFCFLDIRSPGLGDTAMYLCATGQGAQAFFGQGTRLTVV.

V usage is TRBV18 and J usage is TRBJ1-6, with D possibly matching TRBD1 (5 bases). The CDR3 length is 16 residues. Per the germline V gene, CDR1 is KGHSH and CDR2 is LQKENI. Trimming removed 5 bases from V and 1 base from J, with 12 bases in between. This CDR3 is CASSSSQGSYNSPLHF. In DNA form, the CDR3 reads TGTGCCAGCTCATCGTCTCAGGGTTCCTATAATTCACCCCTCCACTTT.

The rearrangement links TRBV6-5 to TRBJ1-4; D might be TRBD1 (5 bases). Per the germline V gene, CDR1 is MNHEY and CDR2 is SVGAGI. The V and J ends lost 6 bases and 7 bases respectively, with 9 bases between them. This CDR3 region has 12 residues. The CDR3 region is CASRQTVEKLFF. CDR3 bases: TGTGCCAGCAGGCAGACAGTTGAAAAACTGTTTTTT.

This clone appeared once. The chain employs TRBV30 and TRBJ1-5, with D possibly being TRBD1 (5 bases). The CDR3 is 13 amino acids. V was clipped by 1 base and J by 4 bases, with 8 bases between them. The germline gives CDR1 GTSNPN, CDR2 SVGIG (reference sequence). CDR3 in DNA: TGTGCCTGGAGTGCCCAGGGAAATCAGCCCCAGCATTTT. Encoded protein: CAWSAQGNQPQHF.